This entry lists 14 T cell receptor beta chains sequenced from one sample in a study of post-analysis software for immune sequencing data. General study findings and limits: Compared with controls, patients had more of about 5 TRBV segments, including TRBV5-6, TRBV5-1 and TRBV20-1.

Included in the TCR beta cDNA libraries were unique molecular identifiers. Using its own MiXCR run on the PCR reads, TCRdb lists one record per CDR3 protein. The sample contains 650,000 to 850,000 distinct CDR3 sequences, about 50% of which appear only once. For these receptors, no antigen is known. The sample taken for sequencing was blood. These receptors originate from a girl aged 5-17 years with multiple sclerosis.

This rearrangement joins TRBV20-1 to TRBJ2-3; no clear D gene. The CDR3 consists of 14 residues. V lost 1 base and J 2 bases, leaving 10 bases between the germline ends. Germline CDR1 reads DFQATT; CDR2 reads SNEGSKA (reference sequence). The CDR3 region has the DNA TGCAGTGCTAGAGGGCTAACAATCACAGATACGCAGTATTTT. Protein: CSARGLTITDTQYF.

Details on this clonotype: Lacking the conserved final phenylalanine or tryptophan, this CDR3 likely reflects a read error. The DNA is left out, because the CDR3 cannot be placed on it with certainty; the CDR3 is given as TCRdb lists it. V gene TRBV29-1 combines with J gene TRBJ1-2. Germline V CDR1 and CDR2: SQVTM, ANQGSEA. Inclusive of both ends, the CDR3 amounts to 12 amino acids. This CDR3 is CSALGTNYGYTC.

This clonotype turned up a few times. The chain employs TRBV5-1 and TRBJ1-2; tentative D call: TRBD1 (6 bases). The ends were cut back, 3 bases at V and 8 bases at J, with 11 bases in the middle. Looked up from germline, CDR1 is SGHRS and CDR2 is YFSETQ. The CDR3 is 12 amino acids. The CDR3 nucleotides read TGCGCCAGCAGCTCACAGGGCCGGGGCTACACCTTC. This codes for CASSSQGRGYTF.

This clonotype was found once. The V gene is TRBV10-3, the J gene TRBJ2-5; tentatively, D is TRBD2 (6 bases). The CDR3 has 16 residues. Trimming took off 4 bases at V and 5 bases at J, with 20 bases between the two ends. Germline CDR1 reads ENHRY; CDR2 reads SYGVKD. DNA for the CDR3: TGTGCCATCAGTGGAGGGTCCTCCCGGGGGACGGAGACCCAGTACTTC. Translation gives CAISGGSSRGTETQYF.

There are a few counts of this clonotype. The V gene is TRBV29-1, the J gene TRBJ2-1; D is possibly TRBD2 (6 bases). The V end lost 4 bases, the J end lost 8 bases, and 9 bases lay between the germline ends. There are 11 residues in the CDR3. CDR1 and CDR2 from the germline V gene are SQVTM and ANQGSEA. DNA of the CDR3: TGCAGCGTTGCCACTAGCTATGAGCAGTTCTTC. This gives the protein CSVATSYEQFF.

This chain connects TRBV29-1 to TRBJ2-1; 10 nucleotides agree with TRBD1. The J segment lost 12 bases and the V segment lost 4 bases, leaving 18 bases of the junction unmatched. CDR1 SQVTM and CDR2 ANQGSEA come from the germline V gene. The CDR3 loop spans 16 amino acids. CDR3 nucleotides: TGCAGCGTTGTTTTCCGGCTGGGACAGGGGTCCGAGGGGCAGTTCTTC. Encoded protein: CSVVFRLGQGSEGQFF.

This clonotype occurred a few times. The gene calls are TRBV20-1 and TRBJ2-3; the match to TRBD2 covers 13 bases. The CDR3 consists of 18 residues. Germline lookup yields CDR1 DFQATT and CDR2 SNEGSKA (reference sequence). After removal of 4 bases from V and 2 bases from J, the junction contained 12 bases not matched to a gene. The CDR3 is CSAKVPGLAGPYTDTQYF. CDR3 DNA sequence: TGCAGTGCTAAAGTTCCGGGACTAGCGGGACCTTACACAGATACGCAGTATTTT.

This clonotype was seen only once. The rearrangement uses TRBV7-2 and TRBJ1-6; D gene uncertain. Germline V lookup: CDR1 SGHTA, CDR2 FQGNSA. There are 13 residues in the CDR3. Trimming removed 4 bases from V and 6 bases from J, with 7 bases in between. CDR3 sequence: CASSSLTNSPLHF. In DNA, the CDR3 is TGTGCCAGCAGCTCCTTGACTAATTCACCCCTCCACTTT.

The V call is TRBV20-1, the J call TRBJ2-5; 8 bases align to TRBD1. CDR3 length equals 13 residues. With 7 bases clipped from V and 0 bases from J, the junction kept 4 bases outside the gene matches. Germline V gene data show CDR1 as DFQATT and CDR2 as SNEGSKA (reference sequence). The CDR3 bases are TGCAGTGGCACAGGGGGATACCAAGAGACCCAGTACTTC. Its translation is CSGTGGYQETQYF.

This sequence joins TRBV12-3 or TRBV12-4 and TRBJ2-1, with 8 bases aligning to TRBD2. CDR3 length: 15 residues. The V segment lost 6 bases and the J segment 7 bases; nucleotides outside the gene matches: 11. CDR3 loop: CASRGSGRGGNEQFF. The CDR3 DNA reads as TGTGCCAGCAGGGGAAGCGGGAGAGGGGGGAATGAGCAGTTCTTC.

V gene TRBV6-1 combines with J gene TRBJ2-7; D not certain. CDR1 is MNHNS, CDR2 SASEGT, per germline. The CDR3 has 12 residues. Trimming shortened V by 7 bases and J by 4 bases, and 11 bases separated the two germline ends. Here the CDR3 reads CASIRSVYEQYF. The CDR3 DNA reads TGTGCCAGCATAAGGAGCGTGTACGAGCAGTACTTC.

This clonotype has more than one count but fewer than ten. This rearrangement joins TRBV7-9 to TRBJ2-5; 10 nucleotides match TRBD2. This CDR3 spans 17 amino acids. Germline V gives CDR1 SEHNR, CDR2 FQNEAQ (reference sequence). J gave up 2 bases and V 5 bases, and 11 bases lay outside the gene matches. The CDR3 region is CASSTRQIAGGQETQYF. CDR3 in DNA: TGTGCCAGCAGCACTCGACAAATAGCGGGGGGTCAAGAGACCCAGTACTTC.

The gene calls are TRBV3-1 and TRBJ2-7; D is ambiguous. The CDR3 is 15 residues long. From germline, CDR1 is LGHDT and CDR2 YNNKEL (reference sequence). With 4 bases removed from V and 3 bases from J, the gap between germline ends came to 16 bases. CDR3 in amino acids: CASSPPGRSGYEQYF. The CDR3, as DNA: TGTGCCAGCAGCCCCCCGGGTCGGAGTGGCTACGAGCAGTACTTC.

This chain connects TRBV5-1 to TRBJ2-3; 12 nucleotides agree with TRBD2. The germline CDR1 and CDR2 sequences are SGHRS and YFSETQ. V gave up 5 bases and J gave up 8 bases; unmatched junction bases: 12. This CDR3 contains 16 residues. The CDR3 DNA sequence: TGCGCCAGCAGTTCTGGGACTAGCGGGCCCCTCAGTACGCAGTATTTT. The encoded protein is CASSSGTSGPLSTQYF.